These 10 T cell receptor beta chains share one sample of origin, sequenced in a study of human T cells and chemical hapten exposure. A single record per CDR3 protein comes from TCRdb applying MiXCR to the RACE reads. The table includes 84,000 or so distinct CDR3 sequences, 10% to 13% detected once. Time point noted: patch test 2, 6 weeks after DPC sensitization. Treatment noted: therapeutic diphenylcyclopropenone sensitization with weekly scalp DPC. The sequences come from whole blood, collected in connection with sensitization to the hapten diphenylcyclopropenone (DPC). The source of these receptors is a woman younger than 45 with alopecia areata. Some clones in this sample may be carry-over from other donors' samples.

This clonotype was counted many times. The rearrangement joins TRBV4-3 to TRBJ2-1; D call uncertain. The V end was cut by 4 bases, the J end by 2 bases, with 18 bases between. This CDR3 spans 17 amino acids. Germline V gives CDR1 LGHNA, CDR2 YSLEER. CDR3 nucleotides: TGCGCCAGCAGCCCCCGGCTGTGGCCCCCTCCCTACAATGAGCAGTTCTTC. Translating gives CASSPRLWPPPYNEQFF.

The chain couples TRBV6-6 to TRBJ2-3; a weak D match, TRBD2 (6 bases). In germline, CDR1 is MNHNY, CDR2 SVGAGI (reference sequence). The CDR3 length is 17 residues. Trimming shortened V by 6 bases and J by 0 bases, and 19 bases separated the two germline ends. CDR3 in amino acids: CASSLGPGLTSTDTQYF. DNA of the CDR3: TGTGCCAGCAGCCTTGGCCCGGGACTTACTAGCACAGATACGCAGTATTTT.

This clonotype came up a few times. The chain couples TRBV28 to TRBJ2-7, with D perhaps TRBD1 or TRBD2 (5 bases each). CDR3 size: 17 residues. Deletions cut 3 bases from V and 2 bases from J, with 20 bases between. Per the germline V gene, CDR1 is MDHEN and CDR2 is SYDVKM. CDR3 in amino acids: CASSFPPRDAGAYEQYF. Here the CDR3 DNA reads TGTGCCAGCAGTTTCCCCCCCAGGGACGCCGGAGCCTACGAGCAGTACTTC.

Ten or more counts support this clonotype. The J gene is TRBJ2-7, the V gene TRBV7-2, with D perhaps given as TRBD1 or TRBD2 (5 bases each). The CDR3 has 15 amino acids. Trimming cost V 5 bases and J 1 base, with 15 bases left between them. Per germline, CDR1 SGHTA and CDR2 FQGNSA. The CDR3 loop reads CASSIPGARSYEQYF. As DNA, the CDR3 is TGTGCCAGCAGCATCCCCGGGGCTCGATCCTACGAGCAGTACTTC.

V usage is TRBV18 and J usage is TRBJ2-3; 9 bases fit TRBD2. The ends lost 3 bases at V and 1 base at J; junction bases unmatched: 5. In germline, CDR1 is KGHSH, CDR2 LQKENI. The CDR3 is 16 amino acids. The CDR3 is CASSPRRGGRTDTQYF. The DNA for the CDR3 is TGTGCCAGCTCACCCAGGCGGGGGGGCCGCACAGATACGCAGTATTTT.

The CDR3 sequence: CASSQRLASGGQETQYF. Written as DNA, the CDR3 is TGTGCCAGCAGCCAACGTCTGGCTAGCGGTGGTCAAGAGACCCAGTACTTC. The chain carries TRBV14 and TRBJ2-5; the match to TRBD2 covers 7 bases. The ends lost 2 bases at V and 2 bases at J; junction bases unmatched: 11. The CDR3 runs to 17 residues. Per the germline V gene, CDR1 is SGHDN and CDR2 is FVKESK. The variable domain in full, completed from reference TRBV14 and TRBJ2-5, reads EAGVTQFPSHSVIEKGQTVTLRCDPISGHDNLYWYRRVMGKEIKFLLHFVKESKQDESGMPNNRFLAERTGGTYSTLKVQPAELEDSGVYFCASSQRLASGGQETQYFGPGTRLLVL.

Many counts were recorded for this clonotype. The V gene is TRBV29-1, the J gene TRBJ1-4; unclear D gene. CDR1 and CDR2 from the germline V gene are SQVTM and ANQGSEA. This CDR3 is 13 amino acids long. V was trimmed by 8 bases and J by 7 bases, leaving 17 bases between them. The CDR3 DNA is TGCAGCCCACCACCGGGGTTTGGTGAAAAACTGTTTTTT. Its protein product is CSPPPGFGEKLFF.

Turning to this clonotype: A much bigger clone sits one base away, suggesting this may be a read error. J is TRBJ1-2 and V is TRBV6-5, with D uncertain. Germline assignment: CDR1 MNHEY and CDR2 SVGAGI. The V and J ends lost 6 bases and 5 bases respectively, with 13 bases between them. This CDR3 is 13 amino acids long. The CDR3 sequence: CASSPNRSYGYTF. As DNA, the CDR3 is TGTGCCAGCAGCCCCAACCGGAGTTATGGCTACACCTTC.

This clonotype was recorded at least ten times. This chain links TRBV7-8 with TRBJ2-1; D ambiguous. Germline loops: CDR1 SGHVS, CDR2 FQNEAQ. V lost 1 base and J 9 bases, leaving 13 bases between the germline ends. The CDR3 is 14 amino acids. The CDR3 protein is CASSLGYSQAEQFF. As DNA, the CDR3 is TGTGCCAGCAGCTTAGGATACTCTCAGGCTGAGCAGTTCTTC.

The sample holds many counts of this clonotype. The CDR3 nucleotides read TGTGCCAGTAGTAACCCGGGACTAGCAAACGATGAGCAGTTCTTC. Translated, it gives CASSNPGLANDEQFF. The rearrangement joins TRBV19 to TRBJ2-1; TRBD2 aligns across 9 bases. V was clipped by 4 bases and J by 8 bases; unmatched bases: 9. The CDR3 extends over 15 amino acids. Germline-derived CDR1 and CDR2 are LNHDA and SQIVND (reference sequence).